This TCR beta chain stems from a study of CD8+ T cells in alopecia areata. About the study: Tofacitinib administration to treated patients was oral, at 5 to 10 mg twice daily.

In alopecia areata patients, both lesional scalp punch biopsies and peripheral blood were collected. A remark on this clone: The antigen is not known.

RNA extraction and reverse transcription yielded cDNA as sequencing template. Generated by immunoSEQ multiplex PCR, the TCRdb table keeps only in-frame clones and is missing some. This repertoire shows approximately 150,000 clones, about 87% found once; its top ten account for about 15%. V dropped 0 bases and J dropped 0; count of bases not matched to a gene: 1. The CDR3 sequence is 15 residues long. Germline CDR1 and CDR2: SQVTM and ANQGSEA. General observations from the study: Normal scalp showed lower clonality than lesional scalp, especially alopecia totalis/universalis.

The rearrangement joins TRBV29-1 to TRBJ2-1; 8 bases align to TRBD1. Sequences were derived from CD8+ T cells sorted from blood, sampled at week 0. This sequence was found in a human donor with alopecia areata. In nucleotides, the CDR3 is TGCAGCGTTGAAGACACAGGGGGCTCCTACAATGAGCAGTTCTTC. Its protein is CSVEDTGGSYNEQFF.